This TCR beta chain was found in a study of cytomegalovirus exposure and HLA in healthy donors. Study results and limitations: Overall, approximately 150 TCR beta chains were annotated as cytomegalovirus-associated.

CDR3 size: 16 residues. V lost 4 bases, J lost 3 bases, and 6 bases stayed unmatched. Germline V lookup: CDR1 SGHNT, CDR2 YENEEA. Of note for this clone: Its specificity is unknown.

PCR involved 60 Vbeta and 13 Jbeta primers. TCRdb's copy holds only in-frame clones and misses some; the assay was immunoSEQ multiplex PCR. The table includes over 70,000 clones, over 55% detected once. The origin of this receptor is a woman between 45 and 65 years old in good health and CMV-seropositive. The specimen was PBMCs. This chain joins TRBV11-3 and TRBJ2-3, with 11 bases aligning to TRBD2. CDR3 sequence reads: CASSYSGGEWTDTQYF. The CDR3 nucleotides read TGTGCCAGCAGCTATAGCGGGGGGGAGTGGACAGATACGCAGTATTTT. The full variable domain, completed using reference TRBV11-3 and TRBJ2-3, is EAGVVQSPRYKIIEKKQPVAFWCNPISGHNTLYWYLQNLGQGPELLIRYENEEAVDDSQLPKDRFSAERLKGVDSTLKIQPAELGDSAVYLCASSYSGGEWTDTQYFGPGTRLTVL.